This T cell receptor beta chain was retrieved from a study of blood T cell repertoires in COVID-19. Study as a whole: COVID-19 samples from acute and convalescent phases originated in the United States, Italy and Spain. The analysed material was cDNA or gDNA that came from T cells, B-cell-depleted T cells, or PBMCs.

The CDR3 has 14 amino acids. Germline V gene lookup returns CDR1 MGHRA and CDR2 YSYEKL. Trimming took off 1 base at V and 9 bases at J, with 10 bases between the two ends. Repertoires were generated with immunoSEQ multiplex PCR, while TCRdb's copy carries only in-frame clones and drops some. Of approximately 100,000 clones listed, 88% were seen once; the top ten hold about 3%. This chain connects TRBV4-1 to TRBJ1-6; perhaps TRBD1 as D (5 bases). The sequenced sample consisted of peripheral blood. The clonotype originates from a human donor in a cohort sampled during active COVID-19. The CDR3 loop is CASSQGGDLSPLHF. The CDR3 coding sequence is TGCGCCAGCAGCCAAGGGGGGGATCTTTCACCCCTCCACTTT.